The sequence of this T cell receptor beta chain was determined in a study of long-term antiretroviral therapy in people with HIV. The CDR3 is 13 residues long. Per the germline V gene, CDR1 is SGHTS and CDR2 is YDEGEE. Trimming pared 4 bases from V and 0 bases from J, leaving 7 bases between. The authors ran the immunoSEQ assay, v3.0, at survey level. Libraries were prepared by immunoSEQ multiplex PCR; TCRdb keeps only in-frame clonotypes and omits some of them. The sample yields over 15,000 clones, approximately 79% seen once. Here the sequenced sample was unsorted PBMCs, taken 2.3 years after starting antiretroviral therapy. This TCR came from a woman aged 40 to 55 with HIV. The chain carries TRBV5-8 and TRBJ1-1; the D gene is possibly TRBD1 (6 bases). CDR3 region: CASSQGMNTEAFF. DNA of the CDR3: TGTGCCAGCAGCCAGGGGATGAACACTGAAGCTTTCTTT.